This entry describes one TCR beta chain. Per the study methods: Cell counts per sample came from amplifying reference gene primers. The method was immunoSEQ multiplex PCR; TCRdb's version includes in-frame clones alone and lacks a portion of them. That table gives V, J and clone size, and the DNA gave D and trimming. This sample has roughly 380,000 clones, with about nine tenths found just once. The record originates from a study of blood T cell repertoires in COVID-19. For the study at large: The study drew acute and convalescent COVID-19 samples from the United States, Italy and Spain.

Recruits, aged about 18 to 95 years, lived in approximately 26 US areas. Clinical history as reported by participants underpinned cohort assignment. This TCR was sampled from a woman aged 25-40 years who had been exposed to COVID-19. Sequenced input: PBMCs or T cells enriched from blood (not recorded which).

CDR3 in DNA: TGCAGCGTTCAACAGGGGGTCAAAAACATTCAGTACTTC. Protein sequence: CSVQQGVKNIQYF. The chain recombines TRBV29-1 with TRBJ2-4; 8 bases agree with TRBD1. The CDR3 totals 13 residues. CDR1 SQVTM and CDR2 ANQGSEA come from the germline V gene. Trimming cost V 5 bases and J 3 bases; bases outside gene matches: 3.